This T cell receptor (beta chain) was sequenced in a study of T cell therapy after organ transplantation. Study as a whole: Patients received up to 6 T cell doses every 2 weeks.

With respect to this clone: Its antigen is undetermined.

Study-wide points: Confounding by concurrent antirejection or antiviral medications was not assessed. Endogenous clonotypes not in therapy products appeared after therapy alongside transferred ones. In nonresponders, large pretherapy expansions changed minimally after therapy.

As for time point: 4-8 weeks after completion of therapy. The CDR3 extends over 12 amino acids. Trimming shortened V by 6 bases and J by 2 bases, and 7 bases separated the two germline ends. Germline V lookup: CDR1 ENHRY, CDR2 SYGVKD. Profiled with immunoSEQ multiplex PCR; TCRdb holds only in-frame clones, not every one. Of a few thousand clones listed, 81% are singletons. This receptor was taken from a human patient who had received a solid organ transplant and had CMV disease. Some T cells may have come from the graft donor. This chain connects TRBV10-3 to TRBJ2-5, with D perhaps matching TRBD1 (5 bases). Sequencing was performed on CD8+ T cells from blood, taken after autologous CMV-specific T cell therapy. DNA for the CDR3: TGTGCCATCAGGGACACTCAAGAGACCCAGTACTTC. It codes for CAIRDTQETQYF.